What follows are 18 T cell receptor beta chains derived from one specimen sequenced in a study of cytomegalovirus exposure and HLA in healthy donors. PCR used 60 Vbeta primers and 13 Jbeta primers. Profiling relied on immunoSEQ multiplex PCR, and the TCRdb table lists in-frame clones only, not all of them. Among around 150,000 clones listed, roughly three quarters were seen once. The sample was PBMCs. All receptors come from a man aged 30-40 years in good health and CMV-seronegative.

The chain has TRBV6-6 and TRBJ1-5; TRBD1 aligns across 7 bases. Per the germline V gene, CDR1 is MNHNY and CDR2 is SVGAGI (reference sequence). The CDR3 sequence is 16 residues long. V was pared by 6 bases and J by 0 bases, with 8 bases of the junction left unmatched. DNA for the CDR3: TGTGCCAGCAGACGCGGACAGGTTTATAGCAATCAGCCCCAGCATTTT. It is translated as CASRRGQVYSNQPQHF.

This chain connects TRBV10-3 to TRBJ2-7, with D possibly being TRBD2 (6 bases). The germline V and J ends were trimmed by 3 bases and 6 bases, with 9 bases remaining between them. CDR3 size: 12 residues. Germline V gene data show CDR1 as ENHRY and CDR2 as SYGVKD. CDR3 sequence (DNA): TGTGCCATCAGTGACCGGGAGAGCGAGCAGTACTTC. As protein: CAISDRESEQYF.

The chain links TRBV25-1 to TRBJ2-7; tentatively, D is TRBD1 (7 bases). Looked up from germline, CDR1 is MGHDK and CDR2 is SYGVNS. The V end was cut by 4 bases, the J end by 4 bases, with 17 bases between. The CDR3 sequence is 15 residues long. The CDR3 spells CASSGRGGGIYEQYF. In DNA, the CDR3 is TGTGCCAGCAGTGGGAGAGGGGGCGGGATTTACGAGCAGTACTTC.

The chain is built from TRBV4-1 and TRBJ2-7; 9 nucleotides line up with TRBD2. The germline CDR1 and CDR2 sequences are MGHRA and YSYEKL. The CDR3 has 15 amino acids. After removal of 1 base from V and 2 bases from J, the junction contained 3 bases not matched to a gene. In DNA, the CDR3 is TGCGCCAGCAGCCAAGCCGCGGGGGGGACCTACGAGCAGTACTTC. Translation gives CASSQAAGGTYEQYF.

The chain is built from TRBV11-2 and TRBJ2-1; 12 bases are a match to TRBD2. The CDR3 sequence is 16 residues long. Per the germline V gene, CDR1 is SGHAT and CDR2 is FQNNGV. V lost 0 bases and J lost 6; bases outside the gene matches: 3. CDR3 amino acids: CASSLDLAGGVNEQFF. Here the CDR3 DNA reads TGTGCCAGCAGCTTAGACCTAGCGGGAGGGGTCAATGAGCAGTTCTTC.

This clone appeared a few times. This sequence joins TRBV7-8 and TRBJ2-7; 9 nucleotides align to TRBD2. Per the germline V gene, CDR1 is SGHVS and CDR2 is FQNEAQ. V gave up 5 bases and J gave up 5 bases; unmatched junction bases: 7. CDR3 length: 14 residues. CDR3 sequence (DNA): TGTGCCAGCAGCGTCGGACTAGCGTTCCACGAGCAGTACTTC. Its translation: CASSVGLAFHEQYF.

This chain connects TRBV5-4 to TRBJ1-2; TRBD1 might be the D (5 bases). Germline V gene lookup returns CDR1 SGHNT and CDR2 YYREEE (reference sequence). V was pared by 0 bases and J by 0 bases, with 9 bases between. The CDR3 consists of 15 residues. The CDR3 DNA follows: TGTGCCAGCAGCTTGGCTGGCAGGGCTAACTATGGCTACACCTTC. It is translated as CASSLAGRANYGYTF.

This chain links TRBV27 with TRBJ1-5, with D perhaps matching TRBD1 (6 bases). The ends were cut back, 5 bases at V and 5 bases at J, with 16 bases in the middle. Per germline, CDR1 MNHEY and CDR2 SMNVEV (reference sequence). The CDR3 is 15 amino acids. In nucleotides, the CDR3 is TGTGCCAGCAGTCCAGCAGGGGAGCGGTATCAGCCCCAGCATTTT. Protein product: CASSPAGERYQPQHF.

This chain connects TRBV6-6 to TRBJ1-4; D call uncertain. There are 13 residues in the CDR3. V was pared by 2 bases and J by 7 bases, with 8 bases between. Looked up from germline, CDR1 is MNHNY and CDR2 is SVGAGI (reference sequence). CDR3: CASSYRLFEKLFF. In DNA, the CDR3 is TGTGCCAGCAGTTACCGGTTATTTGAAAAACTGTTTTTT.

This clone was seen a handful of times. The chain is built from TRBV11-3 and TRBJ2-7; 11 positions agree with TRBD2. Germline CDR1 is SGHNT and CDR2 is YENEEA. With V trimmed by 1 base and J by 4 bases, 0 bases remained unmatched. The CDR3 length is 14 residues. The CDR3 coding sequence is TGTGCCAGCAGCTTAGGGACTAGCGGGTACGAGCAGTACTTC. It encodes CASSLGTSGYEQYF.

The rearrangement joins TRBV25-1 to TRBJ1-1; a possible D gene is TRBD1 (5 bases). The V gene lost 3 bases and the J gene lost 4 bases, with 15 bases spanning the gap. Germline CDR1 MGHDK, CDR2 SYGVNS. This CDR3 spans 15 amino acids. The CDR3 coding sequence is TGTGCCAGCAGTGACCCCCAGGGATTCAGCACTGAAGCTTTCTTT. Its protein is CASSDPQGFSTEAFF. Full variable domain (missing parts from reference TRBV25-1 and TRBJ1-1): EADIYQTPRYLVIGTGKKITLECSQTMGHDKMYWYQQDPGMELHLIHYSYGVNSTEKGDLSSESTVSRIRTEHFPLTLESARPSHTSQYLCASSDPQGFSTEAFFGQGTRLTVV.

This chain uses TRBV27 with TRBJ1-5; D is possibly TRBD1 (6 bases). This CDR3 has 12 residues. V dropped 5 bases and J dropped 6 bases, with 8 bases sitting between them. Germline values: CDR1 MNHEY, CDR2 SMNVEV (reference sequence). The CDR3 is CASSTGPQPQHF. Written as DNA, the CDR3 is TGTGCCAGCAGTACAGGGCCTCAGCCCCAGCATTTT.

V is TRBV6-1 and J is TRBJ2-7; D is possibly TRBD2 (5 bases). The CDR3 contains 15 residues. From germline, CDR1 is MNHNS and CDR2 SASEGT. V lost 4 bases to trimming and J lost 0 bases, with 13 bases between them. CDR3 sequence reads: CASSGERRSSYEQYF. The DNA of the CDR3 is TGTGCCAGCAGTGGAGAAAGGAGGAGCTCCTACGAGCAGTACTTC.

This chain joins TRBV30 and TRBJ2-2; D uncertain. The V gene lost 5 bases and the J gene lost 3 bases, with 4 bases spanning the gap. Germline V CDR1 and CDR2: GTSNPN, SVGIG (reference sequence). The CDR3 spans 11 residues. The CDR3 nucleotides are TGTGCCTGGGGCCACACCGGGGAGCTGTTTTTT. Its translation is CAWGHTGELFF.

The chain recombines TRBV5-6 with TRBJ2-7; 9 nucleotides match TRBD1. Losses at the gene ends were 4 bases for V and 0 bases for J; bases not matched to a gene: 8. From germline, CDR1 is SGHDT and CDR2 YYEEEE. The CDR3 sequence is 16 residues long. The CDR3 region is CASSPDGTGSSYEQYF. CDR3 sequence (DNA): TGTGCCAGCAGCCCAGACGGGACAGGGTCCTCCTACGAGCAGTACTTC.

The J gene is TRBJ2-4, the V gene TRBV6-1, with D perhaps TRBD1 (5 bases). CDR3 length: 13 residues. Trimming stripped 4 bases from V and 4 bases from J, with 8 bases between. Germline lookup yields CDR1 MNHNS and CDR2 SASEGT. The CDR3 coding sequence is TGTGCCAGCAGTGGGGGCGGAAAAAACATTCAGTACTTC. Amino acids: CASSGGGKNIQYF.

This chain joins TRBV7-3 and TRBJ2-2, with 8 bases matching TRBD2. The CDR3 is made up of 14 amino acids. Germline CDR1 SGHTA, CDR2 FQGTGA. The V and J ends lost 5 bases and 8 bases, in that order; junction bases with no gene match: 7. For the CDR3, the DNA is TGTGCCAGCAGCCGTAGCGGGGTGCGGGGGGAGCTGTTTTTT. Protein sequence: CASSRSGVRGELFF.

This rearrangement joins TRBV9 to TRBJ2-3, with 7 bases lining up with TRBD1. This CDR3 has 16 amino acids. Germline assignment: CDR1 SGDLS and CDR2 YYNGEE. The ends lost 3 bases at V and 5 bases at J; junction bases unmatched: 12. In nucleotides, the CDR3 is TGTGCCAGCAGCGCCCAGGGGGAGTCTGAAGAAGATACGCAGTATTTT. It yields the protein CASSAQGESEEDTQYF.